A selection of T cell receptor beta chains follows, all from one sample in a study of cytomegalovirus exposure and HLA in healthy donors. Sequenced by immunoSEQ multiplex PCR; TCRdb stores in-frame clones only, minus some. The sample holds 150,000 to 170,000 clones; around 79% are singletons and the top ten take 2.5% to 3%. The sample taken for sequencing was PBMCs. The origin of the receptors is a man aged 18 to 29 in good health and CMV-seronegative. The CDR3 runs from the conserved cysteine through the conserved F or W. The D gene is left open where the match is weak. Rows may omit the clone size; those that give it use once, few, many or a size class.

clone_size: NA
v_call: TRBV5-1
j_call: TRBJ1-2
d_call: TRBD1
cdr3_nt: TGCGCCAGCAGCTCTATACAGGGGGCGCATGGTGGCTACACCTTC
cdr3_aa: CASSSIQGAHGGYTF

clone_size: once
v_call: TRBV6-5
j_call: TRBJ1-2
d_call: TRBD1
cdr3_nt: TGTGCCAGCAGTCCGTTGGGACAGGGGTTAGGCTACACCTTC
cdr3_aa: CASSPLGQGLGYTF

clone_size: once
v_call: TRBV7-2
j_call: TRBJ2-2
d_call: NA
cdr3_nt: TGTGCCAGCAGCCCCCTAATGCGGAACACCGGGGAGCTGTTTTTT
cdr3_aa: CASSPLMRNTGELFF

clone_size: NA
v_call: TRBV5-1
j_call: TRBJ2-4
d_call: TRBD2
cdr3_nt: TGCGCCAGCAGCCTGATACTAGCGGGGGTCCTCGGTGGCAGTCAGTACTTC
cdr3_aa: CASSLILAGVLGGSQYF

clone_size: NA
v_call: TRBV4-1
j_call: TRBJ1-1
d_call: NA
cdr3_nt: TGCGCCAGCAGCCAAGCCCGGGGGGGCAACACTGAAGCTTTCTTT
cdr3_aa: CASSQARGGNTEAFF

clone_size: few
v_call: TRBV7-2
j_call: TRBJ2-5
d_call: TRBD2
cdr3_nt: TGTGCCAGCAGCCCAGTGTTTAGCGGGGGGGGAGAGACCCAGTACTTC
cdr3_aa: CASSPVFSGGGETQYF

clone_size: once
v_call: TRBV11-2
j_call: TRBJ1-1
d_call: NA
cdr3_nt: TGTGCCAGCAGCTTAGAGGCAGTGTACGGGGAAGAAGCTTTCTTT
cdr3_aa: CASSLEAVYGEEAFF

clone_size: NA
v_call: TRBV5-1
j_call: TRBJ2-1
d_call: TRBD1
cdr3_nt: TGCGCCAGCAGCCTCGGGACAGGTGTATTGCGGGGAGGTGAGCAGTTCTTC
cdr3_aa: CASSLGTGVLRGGEQFF

clone_size: NA
v_call: TRBV27
j_call: TRBJ1-5
d_call: TRBD1
cdr3_nt: TGTGCCAGCAGTTTACAACCGGGACAGAACGGCAATCAGCCCCAGCATTTT
cdr3_aa: CASSLQPGQNGNQPQHF

clone_size: NA
v_call: TRBV10-3
j_call: TRBJ1-3
d_call: NA
cdr3_nt: TGTGCCATCAGTGAGTTCCACCCCGCGGGAACACAGAACACCATATATTTT
cdr3_aa: CAISEFHPAGTQNTIYF

clone_size: NA
v_call: TRBV5-1
j_call: TRBJ2-1
d_call: TRBD2
cdr3_nt: TGCGCCAGCAGCCCCCTTAGCGGGGGCCTATCCTACAATGAGCAGTTCTTC
cdr3_aa: CASSPLSGGLSYNEQFF

clone_size: NA
v_call: TRBV5-1
j_call: TRBJ2-5
d_call: TRBD1
cdr3_nt: TGCGCCAGCAGTACCGGAGGACAGGGGGGAGAGACCCAGTACTTC
cdr3_aa: CASSTGGQGGETQYF

clone_size: NA
v_call: TRBV4-3
j_call: TRBJ2-1
d_call: TRBD2
cdr3_nt: TGCGCCAGCAGCCAAGAACCGGGTCTAGCGGGGGGGCAAAATGAGCAGTTCTTC
cdr3_aa: CASSQEPGLAGGQNEQFF

clone_size: NA
v_call: TRBV5-1
j_call: TRBJ2-6
d_call: TRBD1
cdr3_nt: TGCGCCAGCAGGGCGGGGACAGGGACCGACTCTGGGGCCAACGTCCTGACTTTC
cdr3_aa: CASRAGTGTDSGANVLTF

clone_size: NA
v_call: TRBV6-5
j_call: TRBJ1-5
d_call: NA
cdr3_nt: TGTGCCAGCAGTCCCTCCCTCGGAGACAATCAGCCCCAGCATTTT
cdr3_aa: CASSPSLGDNQPQHF

clone_size: once
v_call: TRBV5-4
j_call: TRBJ2-7
d_call: NA
cdr3_nt: TGTGCCAGCAGCTTGGTCCCTTCTTACGAGCAGTACTTC
cdr3_aa: CASSLVPSYEQYF

clone_size: NA
v_call: TRBV2
j_call: TRBJ1-1
d_call: NA
cdr3_nt: TGTGCCAGCAGCGATAGAGAGATGAACACTGAAGCTTTCTTT
cdr3_aa: CASSDREMNTEAFF

clone_size: NA
v_call: TRBV19
j_call: TRBJ1-5
d_call: TRBD1
cdr3_nt: TGTGCCAGCCGTATCGAACCTGGACAGGGCGGCAATCAGCCCCAGCATTTT
cdr3_aa: CASRIEPGQGGNQPQHF

clone_size: few
v_call: TRBV29-1
j_call: TRBJ2-7
d_call: TRBD1
cdr3_nt: TGCAGCGTTCAGCTCACAGGGGACGAGCAGTACTTC
cdr3_aa: CSVQLTGDEQYF

clone_size: NA
v_call: TRBV19
j_call: TRBJ2-2
d_call: NA
cdr3_nt: TGTGCCAGTAGCCGCGACCCCAGGGGACCGAACACCGGGGAGCTGTTTTTT
cdr3_aa: CASSRDPRGPNTGELFF

clone_size: NA
v_call: TRBV4-2
j_call: TRBJ2-6
d_call: TRBD1
cdr3_nt: TGTGCCAGCAGCCCCTCCAGGGGGCTGGTCTCTGGGGCCAACGGCCTGACTTTC
cdr3_aa: CASSPSRGLVSGANGLTF

clone_size: NA
v_call: TRBV27
j_call: TRBJ1-5
d_call: NA
cdr3_nt: TGTGCCAGCAGTCTCGGGGGGGGTAGCAATCAGCCCCAGCATTTT
cdr3_aa: CASSLGGGSNQPQHF

clone_size: NA
v_call: TRBV7-9
j_call: TRBJ2-3
d_call: NA
cdr3_nt: TGTTCCATCCAGTACCCAAGCACAGATACGCAGTATTTT
cdr3_aa: CSIQYPSTDTQYF

clone_size: NA
v_call: TRBV28
j_call: TRBJ1-6
d_call: TRBD1
cdr3_nt: TGTGCCAGCAGTCTTGGACAGGGGGGGAGCTCCTATAATTCACCCCTCCACTTT
cdr3_aa: CASSLGQGGSSYNSPLHF

clone_size: NA
v_call: TRBV10-1
j_call: TRBJ1-2
d_call: TRBD1
cdr3_nt: TGCGCCAGGGACAGGGAGAGCTATGGCTACACCTTC
cdr3_aa: CARDRESYGYTF

clone_size: NA
v_call: TRBV11-1
j_call: TRBJ1-6
d_call: TRBD1
cdr3_nt: TGTGCCAGCAGAACTGGGACAGGGTCAAATTCACCCCTCCACTTT
cdr3_aa: CASRTGTGSNSPLHF

clone_size: NA
v_call: TRBV2
j_call: TRBJ1-5
d_call: NA
cdr3_nt: TGTGCCAGCATCGGGGGGGGGCGGGTCAATCAGCCCCAGCATTTT
cdr3_aa: CASIGGGRVNQPQHF

clone_size: NA
v_call: TRBV6-5
j_call: TRBJ1-6
d_call: NA
cdr3_nt: TGTGCCAGCAGCTCAGGGAATTCACCCCTCCACTTT
cdr3_aa: CASSSGNSPLHF

clone_size: NA
v_call: TRBV5-1
j_call: TRBJ2-7
d_call: TRBD1
cdr3_nt: TGCGCCAGCAGCGTGACAGGGGTCGCCTACGAGCAGTACTTC
cdr3_aa: CASSVTGVAYEQYF

clone_size: NA
v_call: TRBV18
j_call: TRBJ2-7
d_call: NA
cdr3_nt: TGTGCCAGCTCACCACGCACAGACTACGAGCAGTACTTC
cdr3_aa: CASSPRTDYEQYF

clone_size: NA
v_call: TRBV6-6
j_call: TRBJ1-4
d_call: TRBD1
cdr3_nt: TGTGCCAGCAGTTACTCAGGGGGCGCGTTCAGCGAAAAACTGTTTTTT
cdr3_aa: CASSYSGGAFSEKLFF

clone_size: NA
v_call: TRBV11-2
j_call: TRBJ2-4
d_call: NA
cdr3_nt: TGTGCCAGCAGCTTCCGGACCCTGACAGGAACAAAAAACATTCAGTACTTC
cdr3_aa: CASSFRTLTGTKNIQYF

clone_size: NA
v_call: TRBV7-2
j_call: TRBJ1-2
d_call: NA
cdr3_nt: TGTGCCAGCAGCACCTCTGGGGGGAGGGGAGTAGGCTACACCTTC
cdr3_aa: CASSTSGGRGVGYTF

clone_size: NA
v_call: TRBV5-4
j_call: TRBJ2-3
d_call: NA
cdr3_nt: TGTGCCAGCAGCCTGAATGGGGGCGCTGGGGCAGATACGCAGTATTTT
cdr3_aa: CASSLNGGAGADTQYF

clone_size: NA
v_call: TRBV27
j_call: TRBJ2-1
d_call: TRBD2
cdr3_nt: TGTGCCAGCAGTTTAAGATCACTAGCGGCCTACAATGAGCAGTTCTTC
cdr3_aa: CASSLRSLAAYNEQFF

clone_size: NA
v_call: TRBV6-4
j_call: TRBJ2-2
d_call: TRBD2
cdr3_nt: TGTGCCAGCAGTGACTCGACGGGGGGAGCCGGGGAGCTGTTTTTT
cdr3_aa: CASSDSTGGAGELFF

clone_size: NA
v_call: TRBV23-1
j_call: TRBJ2-1
d_call: NA
cdr3_nt: TGCGCCAGCAGTCAAGTGGCAGGGGCCGGGGCTCGTAGCTCCTACAATGAGCAGTTCTTC
cdr3_aa: CASSQVAGAGARSSYNEQFF

clone_size: NA
v_call: TRBV19
j_call: TRBJ2-5
d_call: NA
cdr3_nt: TGTGCCAGTAGCTGGACAGTCCAAGAGACCCAGTACTTC
cdr3_aa: CASSWTVQETQYF

clone_size: NA
v_call: TRBV20-1
j_call: TRBJ1-4
d_call: NA
cdr3_nt: TGCAGTGCTACGGAGAATGAAAAACTGTTTTTT
cdr3_aa: CSATENEKLFF

clone_size: few
v_call: TRBV6-1
j_call: TRBJ2-1
d_call: TRBD2
cdr3_nt: TGTGCCAGCAGTGAAGACGGGTGGGCGGGGGGGCGTCGATCAAATGAGCAGTTCTTC
cdr3_aa: CASSEDGWAGGRRSNEQFF

clone_size: NA
v_call: TRBV18
j_call: TRBJ1-1
d_call: NA
cdr3_nt: TGTGCCAGCTCACCACGGGACACATCCCGTGGGTCCACTGAAGCTTTCTTT
cdr3_aa: CASSPRDTSRGSTEAFF

clone_size: NA
v_call: TRBV18
j_call: TRBJ2-3
d_call: NA
cdr3_nt: TGTGCCAGCTCACCACGACCAACGGGTGATACGCAGTATTTT
cdr3_aa: CASSPRPTGDTQYF

clone_size: NA
v_call: TRBV9
j_call: TRBJ2-1
d_call: TRBD2
cdr3_nt: TGTGCCAGCAGCGTAGCTAGCGGGGGGAGTATCTACAATGAGCAGTTCTTC
cdr3_aa: CASSVASGGSIYNEQFF

clone_size: NA
v_call: TRBV28
j_call: TRBJ2-4
d_call: TRBD1
cdr3_nt: TGTGCCAGCAGTTCCTCGTGGACAGGGAAGAACAGTCAGTACTTC
cdr3_aa: CASSSSWTGKNSQYF

clone_size: NA
v_call: TRBV6-5
j_call: TRBJ2-3
d_call: TRBD2
cdr3_nt: TGTGCCAGCACCAGAGCGGGGCTGAACACAGATACGCAGTATTTT
cdr3_aa: CASTRAGLNTDTQYF

clone_size: few
v_call: TRBV4-1
j_call: TRBJ1-3
d_call: TRBD1
cdr3_nt: TGCGCCAGCAGCCGGATGGGACAGCTCTCTGGAAACACCATATATTTT
cdr3_aa: CASSRMGQLSGNTIYF

clone_size: NA
v_call: TRBV5-1
j_call: TRBJ1-2
d_call: TRBD1
cdr3_nt: TGCGCCAGCAGCGTGGAGGACAGGGGGCCGATAAACTATGGCTACACCTTC
cdr3_aa: CASSVEDRGPINYGYTF

clone_size: NA
v_call: TRBV2
j_call: TRBJ1-2
d_call: NA
cdr3_nt: TGTGCCAGCAGTGTGTTCGTGCAACAGGACTATGGCTACACCTTC
cdr3_aa: CASSVFVQQDYGYTF

clone_size: NA
v_call: TRBV10-2
j_call: TRBJ2-7
d_call: TRBD2
cdr3_nt: TGCGCCAGCAGACCTAGCGGGCTCCCCTACGAGCAGTACTTC
cdr3_aa: CASRPSGLPYEQYF

clone_size: NA
v_call: TRBV4-1
j_call: TRBJ2-7
d_call: TRBD1
cdr3_nt: TGCGCCAGCAGAGTCTCGGGACAGGCTCACGAGCAGTACTTC
cdr3_aa: CASRVSGQAHEQYF

clone_size: NA
v_call: TRBV7-2
j_call: TRBJ1-4
d_call: NA
cdr3_nt: TGTGCCAGCAACCTAATGGGGGGAACTAATGAAAAACTGTTTTTT
cdr3_aa: CASNLMGGTNEKLFF

clone_size: NA
v_call: TRBV4-2
j_call: TRBJ2-7
d_call: TRBD1
cdr3_nt: TGTGCCAGCAGCCAAGCTTCGACAGGGACGGAGGAGCAGTACTTC
cdr3_aa: CASSQASTGTEEQYF

clone_size: NA
v_call: TRBV7-2
j_call: TRBJ1-2
d_call: TRBD1
cdr3_nt: TGTGCCAGCAGCGCCACAGGGGGAAATTACTATGGCTACACCTTC
cdr3_aa: CASSATGGNYYGYTF

clone_size: NA
v_call: TRBV5-5
j_call: TRBJ2-7
d_call: NA
cdr3_nt: TGTGCCAGCAGCTTATCGATGGACAGTCCTTCGGACGAGCAGTACTTC
cdr3_aa: CASSLSMDSPSDEQYF

clone_size: NA
v_call: TRBV10-3
j_call: TRBJ1-1
d_call: TRBD1
cdr3_nt: TGTGCCATCACGGGACAGGAGAACACTGAAGCTTTCTTT
cdr3_aa: CAITGQENTEAFF

clone_size: NA
v_call: TRBV6-5
j_call: TRBJ2-1
d_call: NA
cdr3_nt: TGTGCCAGCAGTTACTCGAGATGGAATGAGCAGTTCTTC
cdr3_aa: CASSYSRWNEQFF

clone_size: NA
v_call: TRBV10-2
j_call: TRBJ1-6
d_call: NA
cdr3_nt: TGCGCCAGCAGTGGGTTGGGGGGGCCCCTCCACTTT
cdr3_aa: CASSGLGGPLHF

clone_size: few
v_call: TRBV5-4
j_call: TRBJ1-2
d_call: TRBD1
cdr3_nt: TGTGCCAGCAGTTTCTACGGACAGGACGGCTACACCTTC
cdr3_aa: CASSFYGQDGYTF

clone_size: few
v_call: TRBV27
j_call: TRBJ1-6
d_call: NA
cdr3_nt: TGTGCCAGCAGTCCAAGGGGATATAATTCACCCCTCCACTTT
cdr3_aa: CASSPRGYNSPLHF